This T cell receptor (beta chain) was sequenced in a study of T cell responses to AZD1222 COVID-19 vaccine. Study at large: Timing groups of about 4 and about 12 weeks for second doses were pooled. Findings and limits, study-wide: Among the donors, most were white British and more were female, and clonal diversity was possibly underestimated. As reported, nearly half of all spike-specific TCRs target variant regions that are unmutated.

Generated by immunoSEQ multiplex PCR, the TCRdb table keeps only in-frame clones and is missing some. The sample lists about 130,000 clones; about 87% were seen once. Germline CDR1 ENHRY, CDR2 SYGVKD. The CDR3 runs 13 residues. Trimming removed 7 bases from V and 2 bases from J; junction bases left unmatched: 4. Comment on this clone: Its antigen is unidentified.

This chain links TRBV10-3 with TRBJ2-5, with 7 positions matching TRBD2. This material consisted of peripheral blood, taken on day 0 of AZD1222 vaccination. The receptor comes from an adult in good health. The CDR3 coding sequence is TGTGCCATCAAGCGGGGACTACAAGAGACCCAGTACTTC. Translation: CAIKRGLQETQYF.